This TCR beta chain was recorded in a study of blood T cell repertoires in COVID-19. Overall study: COVID-19 samples collected from the United States, Italy and Spain covered acute and convalescent phases. T cells, B-cell-depleted T cells, or PBMCs supplied cDNA or gDNA.

The germline CDR1 and CDR2 sequences are SQVTM and ANQGSEA. This CDR3 is built from 13 residues. Trimming took 5 bases from V and 7 from J, leaving 17 bases between them. Under the authors' procedure: Amplifying reference gene primers gave estimates of nucleated cell counts. Repertoires were generated with immunoSEQ multiplex PCR, while TCRdb's copy carries only in-frame clones and drops some. V and J calls and clone size follow that table, whereas D and trimming were derived from the DNA. Of roughly 130,000 clones in the sample, 84% were seen once. This sequence was found in a woman aged 30 to 39 who had recovered from COVID-19. The chain is built from TRBV29-1 and TRBJ1-1; weak D call: TRBD1 (6 bases). The sample was peripheral blood. DNA of the CDR3: TGCAGCGTTCGAGGACAGCCGGGGGGTGAAGCTTTCTTT. Translation gives CSVRGQPGGEAFF.